This T cell receptor beta chain was documented in a study of blood T cell repertoires in COVID-19. Whole-study context: Nucleic acid was either cDNA or gDNA, and it came from T cells, B-cell-depleted T cells, or PBMCs.

The germline V and J ends were trimmed by 2 bases and 13 bases, with 9 bases remaining between them. The CDR3 loop spans 11 amino acids. Per germline, CDR1 MNHEY and CDR2 SVGAGI. Profiled with immunoSEQ multiplex PCR; TCRdb holds only in-frame clones, not every one. The sample consists of 150,000 to 200,000 clones, 80% to 85% of them appearing once. The chain is built from TRBV6-5 and TRBJ2-1, with D unresolved. The receptor comes from a woman aged 25 to 39 with acute or convalescent COVID-19. The sequencing input was peripheral blood. The CDR3 DNA sequence: TGTGCCAGCAGTTACGCGGCCTTACAGTTCTTC. This translates into CASSYAALQFF.